Detailed here is one TCR beta chain. The CDR3 has 20 residues. Germline loops: CDR1 SGHAT, CDR2 FQDESV (reference sequence). Trimming took 0 bases from V and 4 from J, leaving 25 bases between them. For CDR3 and TCR beta VDJ profiling, genomic DNA was the template used. TCRdb called the reads again in MiXCR, with one record for every CDR3 protein. The sample includes approximately 130,000 distinct CDR3 sequences, about 40% of them seen just once. The data belong to a study of CD8+CD57+ T cells in acquired aplastic anemia. Study as a whole: Recorded DNA amounts for sorted CD4+ and CD8+ cells had an average of about 3 ug. Average CD4+ read depth in healthy donors was around 10 million reads.

What was sequenced was sorted CD4+, CD8+, or CD8+CD57+ T cells (not recorded which) from PBMCs. V usage is TRBV11-1 and J usage is TRBJ1-3; tentatively, D is TRBD1 (5 bases). The source of this sequence is a human donor in good health, serving as a control. The CDR3 DNA is TGTGCCAGCAGCTTAGCCAGGCGACTTACCGGGGGGACGTTGGGAAACACCATATATTTT. Its translation: CASSLARRLTGGTLGNTIYF. The full variable domain, in which reference TRBV11-1 and TRBJ1-3 provide the parts outside the CDR3, is EAEVAQSPRYKITEKSQAVAFWCDPISGHATLYWYRQILGQGPELLVQFQDESVVDDSQLPKDRFSAERLKGVDSTLKIQPAELGDSAMYLCASSLARRLTGGTLGNTIYFGEGSWLTVV.